Following are 23 T cell receptor beta chains from one sample sequenced in a study of T cells in tumors after PD-1 blockade. TCRdb's table, derived via immunoSEQ multiplex PCR, lists solely in-frame clones and lacks some. The sample consists of roughly 3,500 clones, roughly 64% of them appearing once. The source was tumor tissue, collected before anti-PD-1 treatment. All receptors come from a human donor with basal cell carcinoma.

The chain couples TRBV28 to TRBJ2-1, with D maybe TRBD2 (5 bases). The germline V gene has CDR1 MDHEN and CDR2 SYDVKM. The length of the CDR3 is 16 residues. Trimming cost V 6 bases and J 9 bases, with 24 bases left between them. CDR3 region: CASSSKLLRSEGEQFF. CDR3 sequence (DNA): TGTGCCAGCAGCTCTAAATTACTCCGCTCCGAGGGTGAGCAGTTCTTC.

This clone occurred a few times. The V call is TRBV4-1, the J call TRBJ1-1; D gene ambiguous. V lost 4 bases and J 4 bases, leaving 19 bases between the germline ends. This CDR3 spans 16 amino acids. Germline CDR1 and CDR2: MGHRA and YSYEKL. CDR3 in amino acids: CASSPLPAEAFTEAFF. CDR3 coding DNA: TGCGCCAGCAGCCCCCTTCCGGCCGAGGCCTTCACTGAAGCTTTCTTT.

This clone is labeled as large (0.1 to 1%). J is TRBJ2-4 and V is TRBV23-1; 7 nucleotides agree with TRBD1. TRBV23-1 is recorded as an ORF, its role being uncertain. V shed 6 bases, J shed 6 bases, and the junction held 14 bases outside the gene matches. The CDR3 has 16 residues. The CDR3 bases are TGCGCCAGCAGGCCTCATAACAGGGGAATTGGAAACATTCAGTACTTC. It translates to CASRPHNRGIGNIQYF.

This chain links TRBV29-1 with TRBJ2-3; 7 nucleotides line up with TRBD2. There are 13 residues in the CDR3. The V segment lost 4 bases and the J segment 6 bases; nucleotides outside the gene matches: 7. From germline, CDR1 is SQVTM and CDR2 ANQGSEA. The DNA of the CDR3 is TGCAGCGTTGGGGAGGGATTTGAGGATACGCAGTATTTT. Its translation is CSVGEGFEDTQYF.

This rearrangement joins TRBV30 to TRBJ2-7; no clear D. Germline-derived CDR1 and CDR2 are GTSNPN and SVGIG (reference sequence). The CDR3 has 12 amino acids. The V end was cut by 3 bases, the J end by 7 bases, with 13 bases between. The CDR3 here is CAWSHRMREQYF. The CDR3 DNA is TGTGCCTGGAGCCATCGGATGAGGGAGCAGTACTTC.

The chain joins TRBV19 to TRBJ2-1; D not certain. V dropped 6 bases and J dropped 3 bases, with 6 bases sitting between them. The CDR3 is 12 amino acids. The germline V gene encodes CDR1 LNHDA and CDR2 SQIVND (reference sequence). The CDR3 spells CASRDNYNEQFF. CDR3 nucleotide sequence: TGTGCCAGTAGAGACAACTACAATGAGCAGTTCTTC.

The chain has TRBV19 and TRBJ1-3; D is ambiguous. Trimming took off 5 bases at V and 0 bases at J, with 17 bases between the two ends. The CDR3 contains 17 residues. CDR1 is LNHDA and CDR2 is SQIVND in the germline V gene (reference sequence). The CDR3 is CASSETSTASSGNTIYF. The DNA for the CDR3 is TGTGCCAGTAGTGAGACCTCGACCGCCAGCTCTGGAAACACCATATATTTT.

This sequence joins TRBV6-4 and TRBJ2-6, with D unclear. With 0 bases removed from V and 1 base from J, the gap between germline ends came to 10 bases. Germline lookup yields CDR1 MRHNA and CDR2 SNTAGT. The CDR3 totals 17 residues. The CDR3 nucleotides are TGTGCCAGCAGTGACTCGGCCGACCCTTCTGGGGCCAACGTCCTGACTTTC. It codes for CASSDSADPSGANVLTF.

This chain links TRBV4-1 with TRBJ2-1, with TRBD2 matching over 8 bases. The junction had 10 bases not matched to a gene; V was cut back by 5 bases and J by 13 bases. CDR1 is MGHRA and CDR2 is YSYEKL in the germline V gene. The CDR3 spans 13 residues. The CDR3 coding sequence is TGCGCCAGCAGCACCGGACTAGCAGAAAGACAGTTCTTC. It specifies CASSTGLAERQFF.

The gene calls are TRBV2 and TRBJ1-2, with 7 bases identical to TRBD1. Germline values: CDR1 SNHLY, CDR2 FYNNEI. V lost 6 bases, J lost 8 bases, and 9 bases stayed unmatched. CDR3 size: 13 residues. The CDR3 sequence: CASRQTGLGGYTF. The CDR3 DNA sequence: TGTGCCAGCAGACAGACAGGGCTTGGGGGCTACACCTTC.

V is TRBV7-7 and J is TRBJ2-5; the match to TRBD1 covers 9 bases. The CDR3 has 17 amino acids. Looked up from germline, CDR1 is SSHAT and CDR2 is FNYEAQ (reference sequence). Trimming removed 1 base from V and 4 bases from J; junction bases left unmatched: 10. CDR3 loop: CASSLGLRTGVGETQYF. The CDR3 DNA reads as TGTGCCAGCAGCTTAGGGCTGAGGACAGGGGTGGGAGAGACCCAGTACTTC.

The chain has TRBV19 and TRBJ1-1; tentatively, D is TRBD1 (6 bases). Germline CDR1 is LNHDA and CDR2 is SQIVND (reference sequence). The CDR3 is made up of 13 amino acids. V was clipped by 6 bases and J by 6 bases, with 14 bases between them. The CDR3 region is CASRDSLRAEAFF. As DNA, the CDR3 is TGTGCCAGTAGGGACAGTCTCCGCGCTGAAGCTTTCTTT.

This chain joins TRBV6-2 or TRBV6-3 and TRBJ2-3; 8 bases are shared with TRBD1. CDR1 and CDR2 (germline): MNHEY, SVGEGT. V lost 2 bases and J lost 2; bases outside the gene matches: 6. The CDR3 spans 16 residues. CDR3 residues: CASSYDTGGLTDTQYF. For the CDR3, the DNA is TGTGCCAGCAGTTACGACACAGGGGGGCTCACAGATACGCAGTATTTT.

The chain joins TRBV29-1 to TRBJ1-2; perhaps TRBD1 as D (5 bases). Between the trimmed V and J ends, which lost 4 bases and 1 base, there was a span of 7 bases. The CDR3 loop spans 12 amino acids. In germline, CDR1 is SQVTM, CDR2 ANQGSEA. CDR3 amino acids: CSVGQGNYGYTF. The CDR3 nucleotides are TGCAGCGTTGGTCAGGGTAACTATGGCTACACCTTC. Filled out from reference TRBV29-1 and TRBJ1-2, the complete variable domain reads SAVISQKPSRDICQRGTSLTIQCQVDSQVTMMFWYRQQPGQSLTLIATANQGSEATYESGFVIDKFPISRPNLTFSTLTVSNMSPEDSSIYLCSVGQGNYGYTFGSGTRLTVV.

This clone appeared a single time. The chain links TRBV7-2 to TRBJ1-5, with unresolved D. Germline loops: CDR1 SGHTA, CDR2 FQGNSA. The germline V and J ends were trimmed by 5 bases and 4 bases, with 12 bases remaining between them. CDR3 length: 14 residues. The CDR3 spells CASSPNLGNQPQHF. CDR3 nucleotide sequence: TGTGCCAGCAGCCCGAACCTCGGGAATCAGCCCCAGCATTTT.

With regard to this clone: The junction does not match germline at one end; this may be a read error. This chain uses TRBV5-4 with TRBJ2-4; 13 bases align to TRBD2. This CDR3 comprises 16 residues. Germline V CDR1 and CDR2: SGHNT, YYREEE (reference sequence). For the CDR3, the DNA is TGTGCCAGCAGCCTCACTAGCGGGGGGGCCAGAAACATTCAGTACTTC. It yields the protein CASSLTSGGARNIQYF.

The chain couples TRBV5-5 to TRBJ1-6; no clear D gene. Deletions cut 2 bases from V and 10 bases from J, with 19 bases between. CDR3 size: 16 residues. Germline V gene lookup returns CDR1 SGHKS and CDR2 YYEKEE (reference sequence). CDR3 DNA sequence: TGTGCCAGCAGCTTACCGAATGCCGCGGCGGGCTCACCCCTCCACTTT. Translation gives CASSLPNAAAGSPLHF.

This clone was seen once. Distinct nucleotide sequences in the sample also encode this CDR3. CDR3 bases: TGTGCCAGCAGCCCCCCCGGCGGCACCTACGAGCAGTACTTC. This gives the protein CASSPPGGTYEQYF. The chain uses TRBV7-2 and TRBJ2-7, with D unclear. Trimming shortened V by 5 bases and J by 2 bases, and 13 bases separated the two germline ends. Per the germline V gene, CDR1 is SGHTA and CDR2 is FQGNSA. This CDR3 has 14 amino acids.

Remarks on this clone: This specimen includes other DNA sequences encoding the same CDR3. V and J are TRBV4-2 and TRBJ2-2; 10 nucleotides match TRBD2. J gave up 5 bases and V 0 bases, and 6 bases lay outside the gene matches. Germline CDR1 reads LGHNA; CDR2 reads YNFKEQ. This CDR3 contains 17 residues. The CDR3 loop reads CASSQDWSGGVTGELFF. CDR3 sequence (DNA): TGTGCCAGCAGCCAAGATTGGAGCGGGGGGGTAACCGGGGAGCTGTTTTTT.

The chain employs TRBV19 and TRBJ1-4; D is unresolved. The CDR3 has 15 amino acids. Germline CDR1 is LNHDA and CDR2 is SQIVND (reference sequence). The V gene lost 8 bases and the J gene lost 0 bases, with 13 bases spanning the gap. The CDR3 DNA reads TGTGCCAGTTCTAGGAACGCACCAACTAATGAAAAACTGTTTTTT. Its translation is CASSRNAPTNEKLFF.

The V call is TRBV6-2 or TRBV6-3, the J call TRBJ2-5; D perhaps matches TRBD2 (5 bases). CDR1 and CDR2 (germline): MNHEY, SVGEGT. The CDR3 is 15 residues long. Trimming shortened V by 2 bases and J by 0 bases, and 10 bases separated the two germline ends. Here the CDR3 reads CASSYLAENQETQYF. The CDR3, as DNA: TGTGCCAGCAGTTACCTAGCAGAGAACCAAGAGACCCAGTACTTC.

The chain carries TRBV5-1 and TRBJ1-3; the D is unclear. V lost 0 bases and J 4 bases, leaving 5 bases between the germline ends. The germline V gene has CDR1 SGHRS and CDR2 YFSETQ. CDR3 length: 13 residues. The CDR3 reads CASSLGGGNTIYF. The CDR3 nucleotides are TGCGCCAGCAGCTTGGGCGGGGGAAACACCATATATTTT.

This clone appeared a few times. The rearrangement links TRBV12-3 or TRBV12-4 to TRBJ2-5; D may be TRBD1 or TRBD2 (5 bases each). This CDR3 spans 13 amino acids. With 3 bases removed from V and 6 bases from J, the gap between germline ends came to 11 bases. The CDR3 sequence: CASSLRGVQTQYF. The CDR3 region has the DNA TGTGCCAGCAGTTTGAGGGGAGTACAGACCCAGTACTTC.